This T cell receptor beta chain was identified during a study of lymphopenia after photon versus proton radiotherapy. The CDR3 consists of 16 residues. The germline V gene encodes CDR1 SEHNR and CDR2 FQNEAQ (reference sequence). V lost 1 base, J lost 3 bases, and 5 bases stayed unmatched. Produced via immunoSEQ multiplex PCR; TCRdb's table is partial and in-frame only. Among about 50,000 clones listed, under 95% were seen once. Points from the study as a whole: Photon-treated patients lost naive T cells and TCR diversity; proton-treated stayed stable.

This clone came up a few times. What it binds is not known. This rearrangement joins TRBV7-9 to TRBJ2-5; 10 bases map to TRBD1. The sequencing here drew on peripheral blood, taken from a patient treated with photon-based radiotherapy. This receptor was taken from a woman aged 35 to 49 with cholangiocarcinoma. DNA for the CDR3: TGTGCCAGCAGCTTAGGGTCCGGGACAGGGGAAGAGACCCAGTACTTC. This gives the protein CASSLGSGTGEETQYF.